A single sample is the source of the 23 T cell receptor beta chains below, sequenced in a study of shared clonotypes between healthy human individuals (dated by TCRdb to 2020 to 2021). The method was the immunoSEQ multiplex PCR assay. Here the immuneACCESS table is served through TCRdb, limited to in-frame sequences with V and J called. Missing clones are a known gap in these copies; in checked studies unresolved V genes cover under half, and the rest lacks a known reason. The sample profile shows approximately 980,000 clones; 76% of them were found once. The ten largest clonotypes hold approximately 1.5% of the sample. Source material: memory CD4+ T cells sorted from blood. This sample's cell subset or site label indicates: CD45RA-negative fraction. Source of these receptors: a man between 18 and 29 years old in good health.

The chain is built from TRBV30 and TRBJ2-1, with TRBD2 matching over 13 bases. This CDR3 region has 15 residues. The ends lost 4 bases at V and 8 bases at J; junction bases unmatched: 8. CDR1 GTSNPN and CDR2 SVGIG come from the germline V gene (reference sequence). This chain's CDR3 is CAWTPGLAGDYEQFF. The CDR3 DNA follows: TGTGCCTGGACTCCCGGACTAGCGGGAGATTATGAGCAGTTCTTC. Complete variable domain (other parts from reference TRBV30 and TRBJ2-1): SQTIHQWPATLVQPVGSPLSLECTVEGTSNPNLYWYRQAAGRGLQLLFYSVGIGQISSEVPQNLSASRPQDRQFILSSKKLLLSDSGFYLCAWTPGLAGDYEQFFGPGTRLTVL.

The rearrangement uses TRBV4-3 and TRBJ2-7, with 7 nucleotides matching TRBD1. With 1 base clipped from V and 3 bases from J, the junction kept 6 bases outside the gene matches. The CDR3 consists of 15 residues. Germline loops: CDR1 LGHNA, CDR2 YSLEER. This chain's CDR3 is CASSQALGQIYEQYF. For the CDR3, the DNA is TGCGCCAGCAGCCAAGCCCTGGGACAGATCTACGAGCAGTACTTC.

The rearrangement joins TRBV9 to TRBJ2-2; D may be TRBD2 (6 bases). Trimming removed 4 bases at V and 4 bases at J, with 14 bases between. The CDR3 runs 15 residues. The germline V gene has CDR1 SGDLS and CDR2 YYNGEE. The CDR3 loop reads CASSFEASATGELFF. The CDR3 nucleotides are TGTGCCAGCAGCTTCGAGGCTAGCGCCACCGGGGAGCTGTTTTTT. Using reference TRBV9 and TRBJ2-2 for the parts outside the CDR3, the full variable domain is DSGVTQTPKHLITATGQRVTLRCSPRSGDLSVYWYQQSLDQGLQFLIQYYNGEERAKGNILERFSAQQFPDLHSELNLSSLELGDSALYFCASSFEASATGELFFGEGSRLTVL.

V gene TRBV5-1 combines with J gene TRBJ2-7, with no clear D. Between the trimmed V and J ends, which lost 0 bases and 3 bases, there was a span of 10 bases. This CDR3 comprises 14 residues. Germline V gene lookup returns CDR1 SGHRS and CDR2 YFSETQ. The CDR3 sequence: CASSLAAEGYEQYF. The CDR3 DNA follows: TGCGCCAGCAGCTTGGCCGCCGAAGGCTACGAGCAGTACTTC. The full variable domain, rest sourced from reference TRBV5-1 and TRBJ2-7, is KAGVTQTPRYLIKTRGQQVTLSCSPISGHRSVSWYQQTPGQGLQFLFEYFSETQRNKGNFPGRFSGRQFSNSRSEMNVSTLELGDSALYLCASSLAAEGYEQYFGPGTRLTVT.

This chain links TRBV28 with TRBJ2-7; D perhaps matches TRBD1 (6 bases). CDR1 and CDR2 (germline): MDHEN, SYDVKM. The CDR3 runs 14 residues. Trimming stripped 5 bases from V and 2 bases from J, with 13 bases between. The CDR3, as DNA: TGTGCCAGCAGTGCCAGGGACACACCCTACGAGCAGTACTTC. It specifies CASSARDTPYEQYF.

J is TRBJ1-2 and V is TRBV29-1, with TRBD1 matching 9 bases. Looked up from germline, CDR1 is SQVTM and CDR2 is ANQGSEA. V shed 7 bases, J shed 4 bases, and the junction held 4 bases outside the gene matches. The CDR3 extends over 12 amino acids. The CDR3 is CSDWTGVYGYTF. The DNA of the CDR3 is TGCAGCGACTGGACAGGGGTCTATGGCTACACCTTC.

This chain connects TRBV7-2 to TRBJ2-3; D not certain. CDR1 SGHTA and CDR2 FQGNSA come from the germline V gene. Trimming took off 2 bases at V and 0 bases at J, with 6 bases between the two ends. The CDR3 is 14 amino acids. The CDR3: CASSLFTSTDTQYF. The CDR3 coding sequence is TGTGCCAGCAGCTTATTTACTAGCACAGATACGCAGTATTTT.

The chain joins TRBV7-2 to TRBJ2-5, with TRBD2 identical over 8 bases. The CDR3 is made up of 16 amino acids. Unmatched junction bases numbered 12, after V lost 5 bases and J lost 4 bases. Per the germline V gene, CDR1 is SGHTA and CDR2 is FQGNSA. CDR3 bases: TGTGCCAGCAGCCCAGGTCTCGGACTAGCCGGAGAGACCCAGTACTTC. Its translation is CASSPGLGLAGETQYF. Together with reference TRBV7-2 and TRBJ2-5, the CDR3 gives the full variable domain: GAGVSQSPSNKVTEKGKDVELRCDPISGHTALYWYRQSLGQGLEFLIYFQGNSAPDKSGLPSDRFSAERTGGSVSTLTIQRTQQEDSAVYLCASSPGLGLAGETQYFGPGTRLLVL.

CDR3 bases: TGTGCCAGCAGCCTCTCTGGGGCCAACGTCCTGACTTTC. Translated, it gives CASSLSGANVLTF. The V gene is TRBV5-8, the J gene TRBJ2-6; D unclear. The V and J ends lost 4 bases and 0 bases respectively, with 2 bases between them. The length of the CDR3 is 13 residues. The germline CDR1 and CDR2 sequences are SGHTS and YDEGEE.

V usage is TRBV7-8 and J usage is TRBJ2-7, with 7 bases identical to TRBD2. With V trimmed by 6 bases and J by 3 bases, 8 bases remained unmatched. There are 14 residues in the CDR3. Germline V lookup: CDR1 SGHVS, CDR2 FQNEAQ. The CDR3 loop is CASSRVTSVYEQYF. The CDR3 DNA reads TGTGCCAGCAGTCGCGTTACTAGCGTCTACGAGCAGTACTTC.

The chain uses TRBV7-2 and TRBJ2-1, with D possibly being TRBD2 (7 bases). Looked up from germline, CDR1 is SGHTA and CDR2 is FQGNSA. V dropped 5 bases and J dropped 2 bases, with 22 bases sitting between them. This CDR3 has 18 amino acids. Here the CDR3 reads CASSPSRGGLAAYNEQFF. CDR3 coding DNA: TGTGCCAGCAGCCCAAGCAGAGGGGGGCTAGCGGCCTACAATGAGCAGTTCTTC.

The V and J genes are TRBV6-4 and TRBJ1-5; TRBD1 might be the D (6 bases). The CDR3 covers 14 residues. V was clipped by 2 bases and J by 4 bases, with 9 bases between them. CDR1 and CDR2 from the germline V gene are MRHNA and SNTAGT. CDR3 coding DNA: TGTGCCAGCAGTGACGAGGGGGGGAATCAGCCCCAGCATTTT. The encoded protein is CASSDEGGNQPQHF.

The chain couples TRBV30 to TRBJ1-1, with D possibly matching TRBD1 (6 bases). CDR3 length: 14 residues. From germline, CDR1 is GTSNPN and CDR2 SVGIG (reference sequence). Between the trimmed V and J ends, which lost 4 bases and 4 bases, there was a span of 16 bases. As DNA, the CDR3 is TGTGCCTGGAAAGTTGGGGGCAAGGTCACTGAAGCTTTCTTT. Amino acids: CAWKVGGKVTEAFF.

The chain couples TRBV28 to TRBJ1-4; D not resolved. This CDR3 spans 15 amino acids. Germline V gene data show CDR1 as MDHEN and CDR2 as SYDVKM. V lost 6 bases and J 6 bases, leaving 17 bases between the germline ends. CDR3 sequence reads: CASSPSGLKDEKLFF. CDR3 DNA: TGTGCCAGCAGCCCCAGCGGGCTGAAGGATGAAAAACTGTTTTTT.

CDR3 nucleotide sequence: TGCGCCAGCAGCTTAGAAAATCCCTTGAGGGAGACCCAGTACTTC. Amino acids: CASSLENPLRETQYF. The chain couples TRBV5-1 to TRBJ2-5; D ambiguous. Germline CDR1 SGHRS, CDR2 YFSETQ. The CDR3 contains 15 residues. V lost 2 bases to trimming and J lost 5 bases, with 16 bases between them.

This chain joins TRBV28 and TRBJ1-4; D is perhaps TRBD1 (5 bases). V gave up 1 base and J gave up 8 bases, with 11 bases separating them. CDR3 length: 14 amino acids. CDR1 is MDHEN, CDR2 SYDVKM, per germline. CDR3 in amino acids: CASSLLGVGEKLFF. The DNA for the CDR3 is TGTGCCAGCAGTTTATTAGGGGTAGGGGAAAAACTGTTTTTT.

This clone appeared a single time. The V and J genes are TRBV5-6 and TRBJ2-5, with a possible D match to TRBD2 (6 bases). The CDR3 is made up of 14 amino acids. V lost 2 bases and J 5 bases, leaving 13 bases between the germline ends. The germline V gene has CDR1 SGHDT and CDR2 YYEEEE. The CDR3 sequence is CASSFTSLGETQYF. In DNA form, the CDR3 reads TGTGCCAGCAGCTTCACTAGCTTGGGTGAGACCCAGTACTTC.

This chain connects TRBV5-1 to TRBJ2-3, with D perhaps matching TRBD2 (5 bases). Trimming removed 4 bases at V and 4 bases at J, with 13 bases between. Germline lookup yields CDR1 SGHRS and CDR2 YFSETQ. This CDR3 is 14 amino acids long. CDR3 DNA sequence: TGCGCCAGCAGCCCTCGGGCAGCGGCAGATACGCAGTATTTT. It encodes CASSPRAAADTQYF.

The chain links TRBV5-1 to TRBJ1-4, with TRBD1 identical over 7 bases. CDR1 is SGHRS and CDR2 is YFSETQ in the germline V gene. The CDR3 spans 14 residues. V lost 4 bases to trimming and J lost 3 bases; unmatched junction nucleotides: 3. CDR3 in amino acids: CASSPGQANEKLFF. CDR3 DNA: TGCGCCAGCAGCCCCGGACAGGCTAATGAAAAACTGTTTTTT.

V usage is TRBV6-5 and J usage is TRBJ1-1, with TRBD1 matching 7 bases. Germline-derived CDR1 and CDR2 are MNHEY and SVGAGI. The CDR3 runs 15 residues. V lost 6 bases to trimming and J lost 1 base; unmatched junction nucleotides: 8. This CDR3 reads CASRTEQGWNTEAFF. The CDR3 region has the DNA TGTGCCAGCAGAACAGAACAGGGGTGGAACACTGAAGCTTTCTTT.

The chain recombines TRBV11-3 with TRBJ2-1; D not certain. The CDR3 sequence is 16 residues long. CDR1 and CDR2 from the germline V gene are SGHNT and YENEEA. V lost 1 base, J lost 6 bases, and 16 bases lay in between. The DNA of the CDR3 is TGTGCCAGCAGCTTAGTAAGCTCTAACAGCCCCAATGAGCAGTTCTTC. Translation gives CASSLVSSNSPNEQFF. The whole variable domain, remainder taken from reference TRBV11-3 and TRBJ2-1, is EAGVVQSPRYKIIEKKQPVAFWCNPISGHNTLYWYLQNLGQGPELLIRYENEEAVDDSQLPKDRFSAERLKGVDSTLKIQPAELGDSAVYLCASSLVSSNSPNEQFFGPGTRLTVL.

There are many counts of this clone. The rearrangement links TRBV30 to TRBJ2-7; TRBD1 matches 9 bases. The length of the CDR3 is 15 residues. The ends lost 3 bases at V and 0 bases at J; junction bases unmatched: 6. Germline lookup yields CDR1 GTSNPN and CDR2 SVGIG (reference sequence). Here the CDR3 reads CAWRGQGISSYEQYF. The CDR3 nucleotides read TGTGCCTGGAGGGGACAGGGTATTAGCTCCTACGAGCAGTACTTC. The full variable domain, with the rest looked up from reference TRBV30 and TRBJ2-7, is SQTIHQWPATLVQPVGSPLSLECTVEGTSNPNLYWYRQAAGRGLQLLFYSVGIGQISSEVPQNLSASRPQDRQFILSSKKLLLSDSGFYLCAWRGQGISSYEQYFGPGTRLTVT.

This clone was found once. The V gene is TRBV7-2, the J gene TRBJ2-7; D ambiguous. The CDR3 is 13 amino acids. Trimming shortened V by 0 bases and J by 5 bases, and 8 bases separated the two germline ends. CDR1 and CDR2 from the germline V gene are SGHTA and FQGNSA. CDR3 bases: TGTGCCAGCAGCTTAGCGGGCGTCCACGAGCAGTACTTC. The encoded protein is CASSLAGVHEQYF.